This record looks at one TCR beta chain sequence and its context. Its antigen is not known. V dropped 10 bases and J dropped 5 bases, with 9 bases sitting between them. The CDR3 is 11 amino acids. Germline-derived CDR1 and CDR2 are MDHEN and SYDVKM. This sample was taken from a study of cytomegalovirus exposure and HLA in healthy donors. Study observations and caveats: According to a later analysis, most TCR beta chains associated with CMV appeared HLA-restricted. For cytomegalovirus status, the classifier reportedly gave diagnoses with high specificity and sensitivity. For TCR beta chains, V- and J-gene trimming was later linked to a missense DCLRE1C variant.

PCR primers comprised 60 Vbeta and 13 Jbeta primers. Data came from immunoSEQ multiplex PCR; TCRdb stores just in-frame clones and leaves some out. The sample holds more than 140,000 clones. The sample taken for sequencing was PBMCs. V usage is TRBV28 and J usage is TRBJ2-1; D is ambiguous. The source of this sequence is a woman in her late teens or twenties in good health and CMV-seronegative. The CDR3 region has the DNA TGTGCCATCGGCGGAGACAATGAGCAGTTCTTC. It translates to CAIGGDNEQFF.